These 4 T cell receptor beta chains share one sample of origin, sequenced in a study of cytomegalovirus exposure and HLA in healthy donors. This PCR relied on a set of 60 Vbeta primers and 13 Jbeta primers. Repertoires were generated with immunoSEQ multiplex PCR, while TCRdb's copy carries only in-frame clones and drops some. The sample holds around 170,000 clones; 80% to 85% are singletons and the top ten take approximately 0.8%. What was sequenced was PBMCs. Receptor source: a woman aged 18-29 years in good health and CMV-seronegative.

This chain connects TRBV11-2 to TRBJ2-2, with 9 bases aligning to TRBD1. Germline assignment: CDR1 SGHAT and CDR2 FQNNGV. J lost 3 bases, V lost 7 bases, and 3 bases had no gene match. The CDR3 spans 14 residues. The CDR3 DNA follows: TGTGCCAGCACACAGGGGGCGCACACCGGGGAGCTGTTTTTT. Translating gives CASTQGAHTGELFF.

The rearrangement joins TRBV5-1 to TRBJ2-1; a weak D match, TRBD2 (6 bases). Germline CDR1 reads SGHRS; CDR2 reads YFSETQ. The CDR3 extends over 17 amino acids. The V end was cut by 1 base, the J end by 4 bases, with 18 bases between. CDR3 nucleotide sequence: TGCGCCAGCAGCTTGACCACCGGGCGGGGCCTTTACAATGAGCAGTTCTTC. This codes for CASSLTTGRGLYNEQFF.

Written as DNA, the CDR3 is TGTGCCAGCAGTGCTTCAATAGCGGGGACGACAGATACGCAGTATTTT. The encoded protein is CASSASIAGTTDTQYF. The chain combines TRBV2 with TRBJ2-3; the match to TRBD2 covers 8 bases. Germline-derived CDR1 and CDR2 are SNHLY and FYNNEI. V lost 4 bases to trimming and J lost 3 bases; unmatched junction nucleotides: 9. CDR3 length: 16 residues.

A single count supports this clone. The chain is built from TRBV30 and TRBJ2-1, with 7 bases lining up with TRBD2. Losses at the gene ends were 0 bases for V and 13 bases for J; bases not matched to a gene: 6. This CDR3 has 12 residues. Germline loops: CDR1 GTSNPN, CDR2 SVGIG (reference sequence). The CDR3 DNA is TGTGCCTGGAGTGTACTAGCGCGCGCCCAGTTCTTC. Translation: CAWSVLARAQFF.